This T cell receptor (beta chain) was identified in a study of technical replicates of blood from a few donors. The assay was immunoSEQ multiplex PCR, and TCRdb's table has in-frame clones only and misses some. The sample has some 66,000 clones, 70% to 90% seen once. Sequencing input: PBMCs. The TCR sequence derives from a human donor in good health. Some clones in this sample may be carry-over from other donors' samples.

Written as DNA, the CDR3 is TGTGCCAGCAGAAAACCGCCAGGGGATGGCACTGAAGCTTTCTTT. Encoded protein: CASRKPPGDGTEAFF. The V call is TRBV7-2, the J call TRBJ1-1, with D maybe TRBD1 (6 bases). CDR3 length equals 15 residues. Germline V gives CDR1 SGHTA, CDR2 FQGNSA. Trimming took off 6 bases at V and 4 bases at J, with 18 bases between the two ends.